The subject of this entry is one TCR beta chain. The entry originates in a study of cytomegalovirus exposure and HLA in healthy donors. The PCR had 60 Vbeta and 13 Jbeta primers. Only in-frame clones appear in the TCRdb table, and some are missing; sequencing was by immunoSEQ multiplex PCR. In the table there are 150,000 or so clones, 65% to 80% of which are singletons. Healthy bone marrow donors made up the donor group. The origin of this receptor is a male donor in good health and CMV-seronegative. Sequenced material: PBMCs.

CDR3 protein: CASREGAEGNTIYF. In nucleotides, the CDR3 is TGCGCCAGCAGGGAGGGCGCGGAAGGAAACACCATATATTTT. The chain recombines TRBV5-1 with TRBJ1-3; D remains unclear. V shed 5 bases and J shed 4 bases, with 13 bases lying between them. CDR1 and CDR2 from the germline V gene are SGHRS and YFSETQ. The CDR3 is made up of 14 amino acids.